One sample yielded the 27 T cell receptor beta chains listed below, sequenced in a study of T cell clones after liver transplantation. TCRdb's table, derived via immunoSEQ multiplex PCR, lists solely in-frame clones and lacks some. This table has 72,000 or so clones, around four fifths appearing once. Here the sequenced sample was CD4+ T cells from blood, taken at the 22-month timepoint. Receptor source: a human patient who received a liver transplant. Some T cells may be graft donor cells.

The CDR3 nucleotides read TGTGCCAGCAGTAGAACCGGGACAGCGTACTATGGCTACACCTTC. This gives the protein CASSRTGTAYYGYTF. The V and J genes are TRBV7-2 and TRBJ1-2; 7 bases line up with TRBD1. V lost 6 bases to trimming and J lost 3 bases; unmatched junction nucleotides: 10. Germline values: CDR1 SGHTA, CDR2 FQGNSA. This CDR3 contains 15 residues. The full variable domain, in which reference TRBV7-2 and TRBJ1-2 provide the parts outside the CDR3, is GAGVSQSPSNKVTEKGKDVELRCDPISGHTALYWYRQSLGQGLEFLIYFQGNSAPDKSGLPSDRFSAERTGGSVSTLTIQRTQQEDSAVYLCASSRTGTAYYGYTFGSGTRLTVV.

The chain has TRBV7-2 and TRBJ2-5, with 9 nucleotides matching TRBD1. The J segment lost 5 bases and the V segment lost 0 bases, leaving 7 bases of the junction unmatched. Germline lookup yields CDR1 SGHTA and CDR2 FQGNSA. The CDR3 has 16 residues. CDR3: CASSLAGQGVQETQYF. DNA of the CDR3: TGTGCCAGCAGCTTAGCGGGACAGGGTGTCCAGGAGACCCAGTACTTC.

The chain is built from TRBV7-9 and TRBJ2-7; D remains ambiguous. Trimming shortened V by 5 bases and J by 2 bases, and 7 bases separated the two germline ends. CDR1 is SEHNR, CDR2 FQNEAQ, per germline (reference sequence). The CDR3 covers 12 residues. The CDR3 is CASSPVTYEQYF. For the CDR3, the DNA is TGTGCCAGCAGCCCGGTCACCTACGAGCAGTACTTC.

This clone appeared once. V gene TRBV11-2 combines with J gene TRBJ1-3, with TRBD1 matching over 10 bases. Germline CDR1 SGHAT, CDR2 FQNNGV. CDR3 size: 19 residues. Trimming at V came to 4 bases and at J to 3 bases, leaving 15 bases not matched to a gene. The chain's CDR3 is CASSSPSGTGATRGNTIYF. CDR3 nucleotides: TGTGCCAGCAGCTCCCCGTCCGGGACAGGGGCCACTCGTGGAAACACCATATATTTT.

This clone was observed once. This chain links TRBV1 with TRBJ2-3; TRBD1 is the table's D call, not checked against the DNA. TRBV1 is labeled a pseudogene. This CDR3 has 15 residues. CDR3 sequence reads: CTSSQRTGSTDTQYF. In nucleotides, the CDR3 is TGCACCAGCAGCCAAAGGACAGGGAGCACAGATACGCAGTATTTT.

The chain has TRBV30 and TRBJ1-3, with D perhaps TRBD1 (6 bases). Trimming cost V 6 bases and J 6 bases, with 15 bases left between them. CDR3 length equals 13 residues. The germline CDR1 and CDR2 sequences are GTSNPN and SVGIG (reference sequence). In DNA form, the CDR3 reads TGTGCCTGTTTCAGGGGACTGGCAAACACCATATATTTT. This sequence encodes CACFRGLANTIYF.

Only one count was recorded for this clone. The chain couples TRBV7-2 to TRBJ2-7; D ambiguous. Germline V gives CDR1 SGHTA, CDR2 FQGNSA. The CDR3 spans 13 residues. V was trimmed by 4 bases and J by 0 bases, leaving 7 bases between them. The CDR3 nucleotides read TGTGCCAGCAGCTCGAGTAGCTCCTACGAGCAGTACTTC. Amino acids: CASSSSSSYEQYF.

Written as DNA, the CDR3 is TGTGCCAGCGGACGTGGGAGGGGGGGAAACTATGGCTACACCTTC. It encodes CASGRGRGGNYGYTF. This chain connects TRBV27 to TRBJ1-2; TRBD1 is a possible D gene (6 bases). V lost 8 bases, J lost 2 bases, and 18 bases lay in between. The CDR3 runs to 15 residues. From germline, CDR1 is MNHEY and CDR2 SMNVEV (reference sequence).

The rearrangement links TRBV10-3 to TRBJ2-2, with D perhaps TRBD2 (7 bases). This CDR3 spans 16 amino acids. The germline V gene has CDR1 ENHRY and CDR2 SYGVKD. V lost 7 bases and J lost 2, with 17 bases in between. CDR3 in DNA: TGTGCCATCACGAGGGGGGGGCCCCCAAACACCGGGGAGCTGTTTTTT. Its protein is CAITRGGPPNTGELFF.

Here the CDR3 reads CASSFGSGIEQYF. Here the CDR3 DNA reads TGTGCCAGCAGTTTCGGATCGGGGATCGAGCAGTACTTC. The rearrangement uses TRBV6-6 and TRBJ2-7, with D tentatively TRBD2 (5 bases). The CDR3 covers 13 residues. The V gene's germline CDR1 is MNHNY and CDR2 SVGAGI (reference sequence). V gave up 4 bases and J gave up 6 bases, with 13 bases separating them.

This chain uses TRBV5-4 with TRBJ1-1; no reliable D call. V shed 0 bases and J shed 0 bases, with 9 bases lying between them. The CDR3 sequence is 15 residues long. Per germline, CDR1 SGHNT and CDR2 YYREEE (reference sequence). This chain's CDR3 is CASSLVRPMNTEAFF. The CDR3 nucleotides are TGTGCCAGCAGCTTGGTTCGGCCGATGAACACTGAAGCTTTCTTT. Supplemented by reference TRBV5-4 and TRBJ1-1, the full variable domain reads ETGVTQSPTHLIKTRGQQVTLRCSSQSGHNTVSWYQQALGQGPQFIFQYYREEENGRGNFPPRFSGLQFPNYSSELNVNALELDDSALYLCASSLVRPMNTEAFFGQGTRLTVV.

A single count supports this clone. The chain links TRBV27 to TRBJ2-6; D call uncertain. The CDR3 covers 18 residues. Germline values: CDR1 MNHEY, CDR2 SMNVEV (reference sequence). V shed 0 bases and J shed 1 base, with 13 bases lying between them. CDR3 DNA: TGTGCCAGCAGTTTATCGAGTACCACTATGTCTGGGGCCAACGTCCTGACTTTC. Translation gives CASSLSSTTMSGANVLTF.

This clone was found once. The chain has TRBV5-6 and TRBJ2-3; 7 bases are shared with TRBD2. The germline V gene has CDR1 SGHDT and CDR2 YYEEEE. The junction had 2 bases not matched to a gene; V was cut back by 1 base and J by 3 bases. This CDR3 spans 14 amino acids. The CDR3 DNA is TGTGCCAGCAGCTTGAATAGCGGGACAGATACGCAGTATTTT. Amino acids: CASSLNSGTDTQYF.

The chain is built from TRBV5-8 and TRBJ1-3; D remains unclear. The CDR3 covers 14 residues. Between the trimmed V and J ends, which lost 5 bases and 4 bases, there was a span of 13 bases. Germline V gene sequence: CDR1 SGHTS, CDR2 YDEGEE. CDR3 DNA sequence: TGTGCCAGCAGACCCGGAGGTGCCGGAAACACCATATATTTT. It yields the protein CASRPGGAGNTIYF.

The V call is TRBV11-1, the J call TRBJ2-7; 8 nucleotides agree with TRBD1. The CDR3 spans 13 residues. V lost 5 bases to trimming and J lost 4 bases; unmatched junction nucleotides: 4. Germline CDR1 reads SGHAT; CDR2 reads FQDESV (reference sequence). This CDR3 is CASSRQGQYEQYF. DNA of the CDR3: TGTGCCAGCAGCAGACAGGGGCAATACGAGCAGTACTTC.

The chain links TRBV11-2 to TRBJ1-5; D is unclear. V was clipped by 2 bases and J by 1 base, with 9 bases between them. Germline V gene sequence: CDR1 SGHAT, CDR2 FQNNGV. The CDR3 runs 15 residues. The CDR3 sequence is CASSLNRGSNQPQHF. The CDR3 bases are TGTGCCAGCAGCTTAAATAGAGGCAGCAATCAGCCCCAGCATTTT.

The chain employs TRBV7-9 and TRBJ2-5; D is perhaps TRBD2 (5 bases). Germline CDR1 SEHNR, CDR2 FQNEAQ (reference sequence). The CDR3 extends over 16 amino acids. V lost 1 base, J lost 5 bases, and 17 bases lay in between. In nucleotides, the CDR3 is TGTGCCAGCAGCTTAGTCGGGCCTTCTCGAGGGGAGACCCAGTACTTC. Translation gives CASSLVGPSRGETQYF.

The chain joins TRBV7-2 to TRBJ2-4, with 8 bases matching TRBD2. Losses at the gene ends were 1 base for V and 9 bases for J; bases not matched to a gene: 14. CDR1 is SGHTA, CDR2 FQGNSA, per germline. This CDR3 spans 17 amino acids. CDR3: CASSLEASSGPSGIQYF. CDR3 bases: TGTGCCAGCAGCTTAGAGGCGTCTAGCGGGCCGTCGGGCATTCAGTACTTC.

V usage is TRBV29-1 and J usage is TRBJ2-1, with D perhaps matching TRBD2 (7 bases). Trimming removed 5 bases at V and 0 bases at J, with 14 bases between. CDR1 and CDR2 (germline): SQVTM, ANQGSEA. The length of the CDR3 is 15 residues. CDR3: CSVFTRGASYNEQFF. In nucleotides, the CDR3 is TGCAGCGTTTTCACCCGGGGGGCCTCCTACAATGAGCAGTTCTTC.

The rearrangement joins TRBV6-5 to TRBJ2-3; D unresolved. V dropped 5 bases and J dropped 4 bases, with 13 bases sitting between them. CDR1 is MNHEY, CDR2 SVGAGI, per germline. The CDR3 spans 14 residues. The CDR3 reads CASSEDLGPDTQYF. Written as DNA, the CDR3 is TGTGCCAGCAGTGAAGACCTAGGGCCAGATACGCAGTATTTT.

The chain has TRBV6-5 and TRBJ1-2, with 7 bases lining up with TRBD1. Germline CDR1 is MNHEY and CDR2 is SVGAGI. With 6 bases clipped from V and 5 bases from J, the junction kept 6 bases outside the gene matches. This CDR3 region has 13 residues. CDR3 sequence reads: CASRSDRRYGYTF. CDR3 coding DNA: TGTGCCAGCAGATCGGACAGGCGTTATGGCTACACCTTC.

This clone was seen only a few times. CDR3 region: CATSRDFLANYGYTF. The CDR3 DNA reads as TGTGCCACCAGCAGAGATTTCTTAGCTAACTATGGCTACACCTTC. The chain recombines TRBV15 with TRBJ1-2; D ambiguous. The V gene's germline CDR1 is LNHNV and CDR2 YYDKDF (reference sequence). V dropped 0 bases and J dropped 0 bases, with 8 bases sitting between them. This CDR3 has 15 residues.

For the CDR3, the DNA is TGTGCCAGCAGCCCGGGGACAGGGCTCACAGATACGCAGTATTTT. This encodes CASSPGTGLTDTQYF. This rearrangement joins TRBV9 to TRBJ2-3, with 9 bases matching TRBD1. The germline V gene encodes CDR1 SGDLS and CDR2 YYNGEE. V shed 4 bases and J 2 bases; nucleotides not matched to a gene: 5. CDR3 length: 15 residues.

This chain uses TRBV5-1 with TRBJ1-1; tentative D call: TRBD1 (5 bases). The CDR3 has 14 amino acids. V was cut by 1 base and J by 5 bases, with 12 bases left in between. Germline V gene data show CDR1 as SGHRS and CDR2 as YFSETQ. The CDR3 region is CASSLMGGRTEAFF. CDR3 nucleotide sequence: TGCGCCAGCAGCTTGATGGGGGGAAGAACTGAAGCTTTCTTT.

The CDR3 DNA follows: TGCGCCAGCAGCTTGGTCCGAGGGAGGGACGCTTTCTTT. It codes for CASSLVRGRDAFF. The gene calls are TRBV5-1 and TRBJ1-1; D is possibly TRBD1 (5 bases). The ends were cut back, 0 bases at V and 11 bases at J, with 14 bases in the middle. CDR3 length: 13 residues. Germline CDR1 and CDR2: SGHRS and YFSETQ.

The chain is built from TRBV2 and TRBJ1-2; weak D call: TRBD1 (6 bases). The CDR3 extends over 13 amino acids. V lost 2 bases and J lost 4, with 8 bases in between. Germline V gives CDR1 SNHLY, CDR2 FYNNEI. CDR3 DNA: TGTGCCAGCAGTGAAACAGGGACCTATGGCTACACCTTC. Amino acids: CASSETGTYGYTF.

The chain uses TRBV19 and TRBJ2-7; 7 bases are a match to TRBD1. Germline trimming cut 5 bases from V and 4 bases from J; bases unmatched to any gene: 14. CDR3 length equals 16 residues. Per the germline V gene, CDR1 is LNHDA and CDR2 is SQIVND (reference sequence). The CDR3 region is CASSGATSPTGYEQYF. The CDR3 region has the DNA TGTGCCAGTAGTGGTGCCACCTCCCCGACAGGGTACGAGCAGTACTTC. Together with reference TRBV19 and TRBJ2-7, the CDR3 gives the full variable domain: DGGITQSPKYLFRKEGQNVTLSCEQNLNHDAMYWYRQDPGQGLRLIYYSQIVNDFQKGDIAEGYSVSREKKESFPLTVTSAQKNPTAFYLCASSGATSPTGYEQYFGPGTRLTVT.